Listed below are T cell receptor beta chains from one sample, sequenced in a study of blood T cell repertoires in COVID-19. Assay: immunoSEQ multiplex PCR; the TCRdb copy retains only in-frame clones and omits some. The sample consists of about 64,000 clones, over 75% of them appearing once. Sequencing was done on a sample of peripheral blood. The receptors originated from a man aged 65-85 years with acute or convalescent COVID-19. Each CDR3 is given with its conserved first and last residue. The D gene is left open where the match is weak. The size field is filled for only some rows; it gives once, few, many or a size class.

TRBJ1-4	.	TRBV6-5	.	CASERQGEKLFF	TGTGCCAGCGAACGGCAGGGGGAAAAACTGTTTTTT
TRBJ2-3	TRBD2	TRBV2	once	CASRDGTSGSMDTQYF	TGTGCCAGCAGGGACGGGACTAGCGGGTCCATGGATACGCAGTATTTT
TRBJ2-7	.	TRBV28	.	CASTWGGSTSYEQYF	TGTGCCAGCACCTGGGGGGGCTCGACCTCCTACGAGCAGTACTTC
TRBJ2-7	.	TRBV30	.	CAWRSRGSYEQYF	TGTGCCTGGAGATCGCGGGGCTCCTACGAGCAGTACTTC
TRBJ1-4	.	TRBV7-8	once	CASSLEGGTGMGEKLFF	TGTGCCAGCAGCTTAGAGGGCGGTACAGGGATGGGTGAAAAACTGTTTTTT
TRBJ1-5	TRBD1	TRBV19	.	CASSMMSGGGNQPQHF	TGTGCCAGTAGTATGATGTCAGGGGGTGGCAATCAGCCCCAGCATTTT
TRBJ1-5	TRBD1	TRBV7-2	.	CASSSDRGNQPQHF	TGTGCCAGCAGCTCGGACAGGGGCAATCAGCCCCAGCATTTT
TRBJ1-3	TRBD1	TRBV19	.	CASRRDRGSGNTIYF	TGTGCCAGTAGGAGGGACAGGGGCTCTGGAAACACCATATATTTT
TRBJ1-5	TRBD1	TRBV28	.	CASSIFITGVNQPQHF	TGTGCCAGCAGTATATTTATTACAGGGGTGAATCAGCCCCAGCATTTT
TRBJ1-6	.	TRBV7-9	few	CASSLALTAHNSPLHF	TGTGCCAGCAGCTTAGCGCTGACAGCACATAATTCACCCCTCCACTTT
TRBJ2-7	TRBD1	TRBV12-3/TRBV12-4	.	CASSNRGPYEQYF	TGTGCCAGCAGTAACAGGGGGCCCTACGAGCAGTACTTC
TRBJ2-1	TRBD1	TRBV6-5	.	CASSRDSYNEQFF	TGTGCCAGCAGTCGGGACAGTTACAATGAGCAGTTCTTC
TRBJ1-5	TRBD1	TRBV18	.	CASSPPNGQGNQPQHF	TGTGCCAGCTCACCACCGAATGGACAGGGCAATCAGCCCCAGCATTTT
TRBJ1-2	.	TRBV9	.	CASSAPLNYGYTF	TGTGCCAGCAGCGCCCCTCTTAACTATGGCTACACCTTC
TRBJ2-7	TRBD1	TRBV6-5	.	CASSYSGTGPYEQYF	TGTGCCAGCAGTTACTCGGGGACAGGGCCCTACGAGCAGTACTTC
TRBJ2-5	TRBD1	TRBV7-9	.	CASSPDRQETQYF	TGTGCCAGCAGCCCGGACAGGCAAGAGACCCAGTACTTC
TRBJ2-7	.	TRBV27	.	CASRSLGGQFEQYF	TGTGCCAGCAGAAGTTTGGGGGGACAGTTCGAGCAGTACTTC
TRBJ1-6	TRBD1	TRBV23-1	.	CASSHSSLTLDRESSYNSPLHF	TGCGCCAGCAGTCATTCCTCCCTAACGCTGGACAGGGAGAGCTCCTATAATTCACCCCTCCACTTT
TRBJ2-7	.	TRBV12-2	few	CASRSLHEQYF	TGTGCAAGTCGCTCCCTCCACGAGCAGTACTTC
TRBJ2-6	.	TRBV5-6	.	CASSLQGHSGANVLTF	TGTGCCAGCAGCTTGCAGGGACACTCTGGGGCCAACGTCCTGACTTTC
TRBJ1-1	.	TRBV9	.	CASTQGGRNTEAFF	TGTGCCAGCACCCAAGGAGGGAGGAACACTGAAGCTTTCTTT
TRBJ1-1	.	TRBV6-5	.	CASSYDLGAYTEAFF	TGTGCCAGCAGTTACGATCTGGGGGCTTACACTGAAGCTTTCTTT
TRBJ2-5	.	TRBV3-1/TRBV3-2	.	CASSQPPGQETQYF	TGTGCCAGCAGCCAACCCCCGGGCCAAGAGACCCAGTACTTC
TRBJ2-1	TRBD1	TRBV11-2	.	CASSLRTGRSYNEQFF	TGTGCCAGCAGCCTCCGGACAGGGCGCTCCTACAATGAGCAGTTCTTC
TRBJ2-2	.	TRBV7-3	.	CASTLPNTGELFF	TGTGCCAGCACACTACCGAACACCGGGGAGCTGTTTTTT
TRBJ2-7	.	TRBV6-1	.	CASSEYGGHIYEQYF	TGTGCCAGCAGTGAATACGGGGGGCACATCTACGAGCAGTACTTC
TRBJ1-6	TRBD1	TRBV28	few	CASRGTGRSYNSPLHF	TGTGCCAGCAGGGGGACAGGGCGCTCCTATAATTCACCCCTCCACTTT
TRBJ2-2	TRBD2	TRBV6-6	.	CASSYALAGGEELFF	TGTGCCAGCAGTTACGCGTTAGCGGGGGGGGAGGAGCTGTTTTTT
TRBJ2-7	TRBD1	TRBV7-9	few	CASSLVAGQGNYEQYF	TGTGCCAGCAGCTTAGTTGCGGGACAGGGTAACTACGAGCAGTACTTC
TRBJ2-3	TRBD1	TRBV15	.	CATSTGGNTQYF	TGTGCCACCAGCACAGGGGGAAATACGCAGTATTTT
TRBJ2-1	TRBD1	TRBV4-1	once	CASSPWDRDNEQFF	TGCGCCAGCAGCCCCTGGGACAGGGACAATGAGCAGTTCTTC
TRBJ1-6	TRBD1	TRBV5-4	.	CASRRTGAYNSPLHF	TGTGCCAGCAGGAGGACAGGGGCCTATAATTCACCCCTCCACTTT
TRBJ2-3	.	TRBV7-9	.	CVWRGATDTQYF	TGTGTCTGGCGGGGCGCCACAGATACGCAGTATTTT
TRBJ2-2	.	TRBV30	.	CAWRLAATNTGELFF	TGTGCCTGGAGGTTAGCGGCCACGAACACCGGGGAGCTGTTTTTT
TRBJ2-1	.	TRBV12-3/TRBV12-4	.	CASSWAGYNEQFF	TGTGCCAGCAGTTGGGCAGGATACAATGAGCAGTTCTTC
TRBJ2-1	TRBD1	TRBV3-1/TRBV3-2	.	CASSRGQGANEQFF	TGTGCCAGCAGCCGCGGACAGGGGGCGAATGAGCAGTTCTTC
TRBJ1-1	.	TRBV5-1	.	CASSYPGNTEAFF	TGCGCCAGCAGCTACCCCGGGAACACTGAAGCTTTCTTT
TRBJ1-5	.	TRBV9	.	CASSVGRNRVWPFSQHF	TGTGCCAGCAGCGTAGGGAGGAACAGGGTTTGGCCTTTCTCCCAGCATTTT
TRBJ2-7	.	TRBV6-6	.	CASSSRQANSYEQYF	TGTGCCAGCAGTTCAAGACAGGCGAACTCCTACGAGCAGTACTTC
TRBJ2-3	TRBD2	TRBV7-9	.	CASLSGGSTDTQYF	TGTGCCAGCCTAAGCGGGGGTAGCACAGATACGCAGTATTTT
TRBJ2-5	.	TRBV14	.	CASSQGGGAETQYF	TGTGCCAGCAGCCAAGGAGGCGGGGCGGAGACCCAGTACTTC
TRBJ1-2	.	TRBV28	.	CASIPTRGGYTF	TGTGCCAGCATTCCGACCAGGGGTGGCTACACCTTC
TRBJ2-2	TRBD1	TRBV3-1/TRBV3-2	.	CASSRDRGYGELFF	TGTGCCAGCAGCCGGGACAGGGGCTACGGGGAGCTGTTTTTT
TRBJ2-3	TRBD1	TRBV2	once	CASNDRGKFIDTQYF	TGTGCCAGCAATGACAGGGGGAAGTTTATTGATACGCAGTATTTT
TRBJ1-1	.	TRBV20-1	.	CSAPVSVEAFF	TGCAGTGCCCCGGTGTCGGTTGAAGCTTTCTTT
TRBJ2-7	TRBD1	TRBV19	.	CASSMRTGPYEQYF	TGTGCCAGTAGTATGAGGACAGGGCCATACGAGCAGTACTTC
TRBJ1-3	TRBD1	TRBV5-1	.	CASSLDGQGITGNTIYF	TGCGCCAGCAGCTTGGATGGACAGGGAATAACTGGAAACACCATATATTTT
TRBJ2-5	.	TRBV5-1	.	CASSLFQGGQETQYF	TGCGCCAGCAGCTTATTTCAGGGAGGTCAAGAGACCCAGTACTTC
TRBJ2-1	TRBD2	TRBV7-2	.	CASSVSGGYNEQFF	TGTGCCAGCAGCGTAAGCGGGGGGTACAATGAGCAGTTCTTC
TRBJ1-4	TRBD1	TRBV28	.	CASSHRDRENEKLFF	TGTGCCAGCAGTCACCGGGACAGGGAAAATGAAAAACTGTTTTTT
TRBJ2-7	.	TRBV19	.	CASSIPRGGSEQYF	TGTGCCAGTAGTATCCCCAGGGGAGGGTCCGAGCAGTACTTC
TRBJ2-1	TRBD1	TRBV9	.	CASSLGQGTYNEQFF	TGTGCCAGCAGCCTAGGACAGGGGACCTACAATGAGCAGTTCTTC
TRBJ2-7	.	TRBV7-8	.	CASSLGTASYEQYF	TGTGCCAGCAGCCTGGGGACTGCTTCCTACGAGCAGTACTTC
TRBJ1-5	.	TRBV18	.	CASSRGPGGEGQHF	TGTGCCAGCTCGCGGGGACCTGGAGGTGAGGGCCAGCATTTT
TRBJ1-2	.	TRBV7-9	.	CASSHLLRGGANYGYTF	TGTGCCAGCAGCCACCTCCTACGGGGAGGCGCTAACTATGGCTACACCTTC
TRBJ1-2	.	TRBV13	.	CASSPIPRDGYTF	TGTGCCAGCAGCCCGATTCCCAGGGATGGCTACACCTTC
TRBJ1-2	TRBD1	TRBV7-2	.	CASSPDREANYGYTF	TGTGCCAGCAGCCCTGACAGGGAAGCTAACTATGGCTACACCTTC